These T cell receptor beta chains were read from a single sample in a study of T cells in Graves' hyperthyroidism and ophthalmopathy. From the multiplex PCR reads, TCRdb called clonotypes with MiXCR, one entry per CDR3 protein. The repertoire holds about 350,000 distinct CDR3 sequences, with about 15% as singletons. Material: blood. Source of these receptors: a woman aged 25 to 45 with Graves' hyperthyroidism. Both conserved end residues are part of each CDR3. The D gene is left open where the match is weak. Rows may omit the clone size; those that give it use once, few, many or a size class.

TRBJ1-4	few	TRBV28	.	TGTGCCAGCAGTTTCCTAGGGACGATGGTCACTCATGAAAAACTGTTTTTT	CASSFLGTMVTHEKLFF
TRBJ2-3	.	TRBV12-3/TRBV12-4	.	TGTGCCAGCAGTCCACCCGACGGCGGGACCAGCACAGATACGCAGTATTTT	CASSPPDGGTSTDTQYF
TRBJ1-2	.	TRBV18	.	TGTGCCAGCTCACCACTAACGCGGTATGGCTGCACCTTC	CASSPLTRYGCTF
TRBJ2-7	.	TRBV5-6	TRBD2	TGTGCCAGCACCCCCGGCGCGCGGGAGAGGGCCTACGAGCAGTACTTC	CASTPGARERAYEQYF
TRBJ1-4	.	TRBV29-1	.	TGCAGCGTTGAAGATAGTAGGATACTGTTTTTT	CSVEDSRILFF
TRBJ1-1	many	TRBV28	.	TGTGCCAGCAGTTTAAATGGGCGGGGGTTGAACACTGAAGCTTTCTTT	CASSLNGRGLNTEAFF
TRBJ2-3	.	TRBV30	TRBD2	TGTGCCTGGAGTGGGACCCGGACTAGCGGACTCACAGATACGCAGTATTTT	CAWSGTRTSGLTDTQYF
TRBJ2-7	many	TRBV9	.	TGTGCCAGCAGCGTAGCGGCAGGAGATGGCGAGCAGTACTTC	CASSVAAGDGEQYF
TRBJ2-3	few	TRBV7-2	TRBD2	TGTGCCAGCAGCTTTAAAGCGGGAGGGAACACAGATACGCAGTATTTT	CASSFKAGGNTDTQYF
TRBJ2-7	.	TRBV11-1	.	TGTGCCAGCAGCTTATTCGTCCGTGGAGGCTACGAGCAGTACTTC	CASSLFVRGGYEQYF
TRBJ2-5	many	TRBV7-8	TRBD2	TGTGCCAGCAGCCCGGGACTACCTAAAGAGACCCAGTACTTC	CASSPGLPKETQYF
TRBJ2-7	many	TRBV7-9	TRBD2	TGTGCCAGCAGCCCCGGACTAGCGGGAGGTTACGAGCAGTACTTC	CASSPGLAGGYEQYF
TRBJ2-7	many	TRBV28	TRBD2	TGTGCCAGCAGCGGACTAGCGGGACAGATAGGCTACGAGCAGTACTTC	CASSGLAGQIGYEQYF
TRBJ1-3	many	TRBV6-1	.	TGTGCCAGCAGGAAACAGGAACCATCTGGAAACACCATATATTTT	CASRKQEPSGNTIYF
TRBJ2-4	many	TRBV28	.	TGTGCCAGCAGCCAACTGGCGCTAGCCAAAAACATTCAGTACTTC	CASSQLALAKNIQYF
TRBJ1-2	many	TRBV6-2/TRBV6-3	.	TGTGCCAGCAGCCACGGACGGGACGGCTATGGCTACACCTTC	CASSHGRDGYGYTF
TRBJ2-3	few	TRBV4-2	TRBD2	TGTGCCAGCAGTACGGCGGGAGACACAGATACGCAGTATTTT	CASSTAGDTDTQYF
TRBJ2-1	.	TRBV29-1	TRBD2	TGCAGCGTCCCATCAGCGGGAGGCGGTGAGCAGTTCTTC	CSVPSAGGGEQFF
TRBJ2-1	.	TRBV24-1	.	TGTGCCACCAGTGATCCAAGCGGGCATTCCTACAATGAGCAGCTCTTC	CATSDPSGHSYNEQLF
TRBJ2-5	.	TRBV10-3	TRBD2	TGTGCCATCAGCGGGACTAGCGGGAGTAGAGAGACCCAGTACTTC	CAISGTSGSRETQYF
TRBJ2-6	many	TRBV12-3/TRBV12-4	.	TGTGCCAGCAGGCCTGGGGCCAACGTCCTGACTTTC	CASRPGANVLTF
TRBJ2-7	.	TRBV5-4	.	TGTGCCAGCAGCTTGACAGATTCCTACGAGCAGTACTTC	CASSLTDSYEQYF
TRBJ1-1	many	TRBV29-1	TRBD1	TGCAGCGTTGGGGGCGGACAGGCTGCTGAAGCTTTCTTT	CSVGGGQAAEAFF
TRBJ2-7	.	TRBV10-3	TRBD1	TGTGCCATCCGGGACAGTAAATACGAGCAGTACTTC	CAIRDSKYEQYF
TRBJ2-3	.	TRBV29-1	.	TGCAGCGTTGAGCGGGGACAGAAGAACACAGATACGCAGTATTTT	CSVERGQKNTDTQYF
TRBJ2-5	many	TRBV29-1	.	TGCAGCGTTGCCCCAACAGTACAGGGAGGGGAGACCCAGTACTTC	CSVAPTVQGGETQYF
TRBJ2-5	.	TRBV28	TRBD1	TGTGCCAGCAGGCATCCCGGGACAGGGGGCAGGGCGGCCCAGTACTTC	CASRHPGTGGRAAQYF
TRBJ2-6	.	TRBV29-1	.	TGCAGCGTTGGACTGAACTCTGGGGCCAACGTCCTGACTTTC	CSVGLNSGANVLTF
TRBJ2-1	many	TRBV7-2	TRBD2	TGTGCCAGCAGCATGAGAGCGGGGGGGAACAATGAGCAGTTCTTC	CASSMRAGGNNEQFF
TRBJ1-1	.	TRBV27	.	TGTGCCAGCAGGGCCGGGGGCCCGAACGCTGAAGCTTTCTTT	CASRAGGPNAEAFF
TRBJ2-7	many	TRBV6-2/TRBV6-3	.	TGTGCCAGCATCGGCAGGGGTAGGTACGAGCAGTACTTC	CASIGRGRYEQYF
TRBJ1-5	few	TRBV20-1	.	TGCAGTGCTAGAGACCGACGGGGGGGTAGTCAGCCCCAGCATTTT	CSARDRRGGSQPQHF
TRBJ1-2	few	TRBV14	.	TGTGCCAGCAGCCCGAAAGGATTCGGCTACACCTTC	CASSPKGFGYTF
TRBJ2-2	.	TRBV20-1	.	TGCAGTGCTAGAGCTAGAGGAGGAAGGGACACCGGGGAGCTGTTTTTT	CSARARGGRDTGELFF
TRBJ1-5	.	TRBV27	.	TGTGCCAGCAAAGGGCGGATCGATCAGCCCCAGCATTTT	CASKGRIDQPQHF
TRBJ1-2	once	TRBV5-5	.	TGTGCCAGCAGCTTGATCAGGGTTCAGGAGGATGGCTACACCTTC	CASSLIRVQEDGYTF
TRBJ2-5	few	TRBV30	.	TGTGCCTGGAGTGTATTCGGGAGTGGAGAGACCCAGTACTTC	CAWSVFGSGETQYF
TRBJ1-1	few	TRBV10-3	.	TGTGCCATCAGTGAGAAAGACGACATTGAAGCTTTCTTT	CAISEKDDIEAFF
TRBJ1-2	.	TRBV12-3/TRBV12-4	.	TGTGCCTCCCGTGGGGGGGAGCGGAACTCCCGCTACACCTTC	CASRGGERNSRYTF